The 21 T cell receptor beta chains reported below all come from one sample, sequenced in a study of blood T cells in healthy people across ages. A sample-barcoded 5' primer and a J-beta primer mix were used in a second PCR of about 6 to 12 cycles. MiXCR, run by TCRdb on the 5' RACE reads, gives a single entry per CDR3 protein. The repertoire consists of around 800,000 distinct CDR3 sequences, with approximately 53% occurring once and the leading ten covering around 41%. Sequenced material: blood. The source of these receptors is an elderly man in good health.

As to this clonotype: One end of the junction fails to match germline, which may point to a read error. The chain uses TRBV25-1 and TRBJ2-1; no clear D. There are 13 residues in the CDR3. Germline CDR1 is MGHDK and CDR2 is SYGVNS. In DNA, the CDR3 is TGTGCCAGCAGTGAATTTACAGACAATGAGCCGTTCTTC. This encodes CASSEFTDNEPFF.

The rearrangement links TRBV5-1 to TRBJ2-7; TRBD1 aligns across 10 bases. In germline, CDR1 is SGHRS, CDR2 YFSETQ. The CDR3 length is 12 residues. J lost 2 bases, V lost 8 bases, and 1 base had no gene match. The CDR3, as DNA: TGCGCCAGTGGGACAGGGGCCTACGAGCAGTACTTC. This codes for CASGTGAYEQYF. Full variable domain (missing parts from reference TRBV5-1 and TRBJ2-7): KAGVTQTPRYLIKTRGQQVTLSCSPISGHRSVSWYQQTPGQGLQFLFEYFSETQRNKGNFPGRFSGRQFSNSRSEMNVSTLELGDSALYLCASGTGAYEQYFGPGTRLTVT.

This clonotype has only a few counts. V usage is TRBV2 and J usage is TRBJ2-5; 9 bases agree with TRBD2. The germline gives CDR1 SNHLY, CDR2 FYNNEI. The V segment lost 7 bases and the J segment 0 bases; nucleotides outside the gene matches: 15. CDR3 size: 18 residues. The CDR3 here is CASKGSGVAGGNQETQYF. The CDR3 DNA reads TGTGCCAGCAAAGGGTCTGGAGTGGCGGGAGGGAACCAAGAGACCCAGTACTTC.

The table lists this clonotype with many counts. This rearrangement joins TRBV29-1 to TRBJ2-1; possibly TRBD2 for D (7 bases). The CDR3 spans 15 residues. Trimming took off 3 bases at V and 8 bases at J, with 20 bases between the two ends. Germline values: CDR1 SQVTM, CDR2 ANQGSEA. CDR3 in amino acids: CSVEGLWGGRDEQFF. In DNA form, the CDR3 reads TGCAGCGTTGAGGGGCTGTGGGGGGGGCGTGATGAGCAGTTCTTC.

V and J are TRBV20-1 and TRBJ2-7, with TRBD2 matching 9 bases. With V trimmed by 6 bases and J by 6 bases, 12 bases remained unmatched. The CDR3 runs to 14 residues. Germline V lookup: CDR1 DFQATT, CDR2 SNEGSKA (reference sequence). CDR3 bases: TGCAGTGCAAGCCCGGGACTAGCTGATTGCGAGCAGTACTTC. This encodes CSASPGLADCEQYF.

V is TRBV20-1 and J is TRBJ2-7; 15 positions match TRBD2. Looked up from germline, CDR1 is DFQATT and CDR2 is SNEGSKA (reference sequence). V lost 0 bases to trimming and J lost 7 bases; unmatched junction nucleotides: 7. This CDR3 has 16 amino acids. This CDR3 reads CSARDGLAGGPREQYF. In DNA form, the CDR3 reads TGCAGTGCTAGAGATGGACTAGCGGGAGGGCCAAGAGAGCAGTACTTC.

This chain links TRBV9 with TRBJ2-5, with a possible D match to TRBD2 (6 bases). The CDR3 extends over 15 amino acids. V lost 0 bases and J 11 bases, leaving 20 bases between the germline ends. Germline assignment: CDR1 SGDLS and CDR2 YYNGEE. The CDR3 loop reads CASSVAGAQPGEQYF. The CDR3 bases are TGTGCCAGCAGCGTAGCTGGGGCCCAGCCGGGAGAGCAGTACTTC.

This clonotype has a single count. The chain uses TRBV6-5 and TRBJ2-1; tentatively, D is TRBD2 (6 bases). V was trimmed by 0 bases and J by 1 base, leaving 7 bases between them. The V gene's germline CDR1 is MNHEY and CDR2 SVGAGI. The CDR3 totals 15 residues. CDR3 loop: CASSYSRESYNEQFF. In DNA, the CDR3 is TGTGCCAGCAGTTACTCCCGGGAGTCCTACAATGAGCAGTTCTTC.

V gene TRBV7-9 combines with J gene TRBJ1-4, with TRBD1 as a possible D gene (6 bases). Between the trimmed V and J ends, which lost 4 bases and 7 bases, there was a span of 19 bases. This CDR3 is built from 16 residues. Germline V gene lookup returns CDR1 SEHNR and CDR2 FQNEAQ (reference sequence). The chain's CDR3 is CASSSGGLGFGEKLFF. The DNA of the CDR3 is TGTGCCAGCAGCTCTGGGGGCTTGGGGTTCGGTGAAAAACTGTTTTTT. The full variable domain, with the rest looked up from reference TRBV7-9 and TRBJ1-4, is DTGVSQNPRHKITKRGQNVTFRCDPISEHNRLYWYRQTLGQGPEFLTYFQNEAQLEKSRLLSDRFSAERPKGSFSTLEIQRTEQGDSAMYLCASSSGGLGFGEKLFFGSGTQLSVL.

As DNA, the CDR3 is TGTGCCAGCAGTTCCTCAGGAGAGACCCAGTTCTTC. Its translation: CASSSSGETQFF. This chain joins TRBV28 and TRBJ2-1; D is undetermined. Germline-derived CDR1 and CDR2 are MDHEN and SYDVKM. The ends were cut back, 4 bases at V and 13 bases at J, with 14 bases in the middle. The CDR3 has 12 amino acids. Supplemented by reference TRBV28 and TRBJ2-1, the full variable domain reads DVKVTQSSRYLVKRTGEKVFLECVQDMDHENMFWYRQDPGLGLRLIYFSYDVKMKEKGDIPEGYSVSREKKERFSLILESASTNQTSMYLCASSSSGETQFFGPGTRLTVL.

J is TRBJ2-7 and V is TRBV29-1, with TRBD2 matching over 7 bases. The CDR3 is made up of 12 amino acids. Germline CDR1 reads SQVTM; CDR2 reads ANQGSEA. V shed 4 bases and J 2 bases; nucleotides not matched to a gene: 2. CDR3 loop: CSVGAGAYEQYF. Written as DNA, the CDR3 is TGCAGCGTTGGGGCGGGAGCCTACGAGCAGTACTTC.

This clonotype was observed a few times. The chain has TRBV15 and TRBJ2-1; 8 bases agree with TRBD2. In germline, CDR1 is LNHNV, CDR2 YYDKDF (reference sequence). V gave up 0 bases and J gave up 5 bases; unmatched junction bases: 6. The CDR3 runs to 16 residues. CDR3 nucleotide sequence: TGTGCCACCAGCAGAGATGGGCTAGCGGGTGACAATGAGCAGTTCTTC. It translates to CATSRDGLAGDNEQFF.

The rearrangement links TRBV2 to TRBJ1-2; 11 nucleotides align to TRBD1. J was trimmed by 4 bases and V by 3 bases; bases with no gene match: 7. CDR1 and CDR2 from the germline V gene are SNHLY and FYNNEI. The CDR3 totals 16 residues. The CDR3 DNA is TGTGCCAGCAGTGACCCGGACAGGGGGCTTCTCTATGGCTACACCTTC. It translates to CASSDPDRGLLYGYTF.

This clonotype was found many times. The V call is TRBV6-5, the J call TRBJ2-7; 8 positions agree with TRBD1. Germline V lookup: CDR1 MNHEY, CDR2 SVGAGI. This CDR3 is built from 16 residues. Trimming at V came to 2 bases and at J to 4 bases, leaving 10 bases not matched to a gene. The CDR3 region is CASSYLRTGMPYEQYF. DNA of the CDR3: TGTGCCAGCAGTTACCTCCGGACAGGGATGCCTTACGAGCAGTACTTC.

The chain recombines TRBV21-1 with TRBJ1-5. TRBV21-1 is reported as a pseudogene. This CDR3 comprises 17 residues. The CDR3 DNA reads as TGTGCCAGCAGCAAAGCGCCTTCGACAGGGCCCTATCAGCCCCAGCATTTT. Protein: CASSKAPSTGPYQPQHF.

CDR3 amino acids: CASSLEVGGEQYF. In DNA, the CDR3 is TGCGCCAGCAGCTTGGAGGTAGGGGGTGAGCAGTACTTC. The V call is TRBV5-1, the J call TRBJ2-7; tentatively, D is TRBD1 (6 bases). The CDR3 length is 13 residues. Trimming took 0 bases from V and 7 from J, leaving 11 bases between them. CDR1 is SGHRS and CDR2 is YFSETQ in the germline V gene.

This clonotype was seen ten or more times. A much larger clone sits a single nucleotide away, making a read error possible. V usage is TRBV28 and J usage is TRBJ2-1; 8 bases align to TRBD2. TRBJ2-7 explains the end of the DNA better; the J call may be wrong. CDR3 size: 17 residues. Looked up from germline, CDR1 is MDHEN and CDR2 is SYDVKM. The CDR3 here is CASSFPKREWSYNEQYF. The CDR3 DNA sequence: TGTGCCAGCAGTTTCCCCAAGCGGGAGTGGTCCTACAATGAGCAGTACTTC.

Here the CDR3 reads CASSLVTSPRTDTQYF. The CDR3 DNA reads TGTGCCAGCAGCTTAGTGACTAGCCCGCGCACAGATACGCAGTATTTT. V gene TRBV11-2 combines with J gene TRBJ2-3; 7 nucleotides line up with TRBD2. Looked up from germline, CDR1 is SGHAT and CDR2 is FQNNGV. The CDR3 is 16 amino acids. The V segment lost 1 base and the J segment 1 base; nucleotides outside the gene matches: 5.

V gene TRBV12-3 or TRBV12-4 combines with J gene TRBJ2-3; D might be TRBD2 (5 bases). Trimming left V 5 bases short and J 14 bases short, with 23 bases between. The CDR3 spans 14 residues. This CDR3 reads CASSVSRRHRYAYF. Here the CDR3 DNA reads TGTGCCAGCAGTGTGTCAAGGAGGCACAGATACGCGTATTTT.

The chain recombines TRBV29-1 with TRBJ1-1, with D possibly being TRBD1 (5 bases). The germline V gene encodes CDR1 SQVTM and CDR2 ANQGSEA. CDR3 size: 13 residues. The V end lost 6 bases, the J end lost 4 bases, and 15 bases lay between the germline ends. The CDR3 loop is CSVGGRTSTEAFF. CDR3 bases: TGCAGCGTCGGGGGACGGACGAGCACTGAAGCTTTCTTT.

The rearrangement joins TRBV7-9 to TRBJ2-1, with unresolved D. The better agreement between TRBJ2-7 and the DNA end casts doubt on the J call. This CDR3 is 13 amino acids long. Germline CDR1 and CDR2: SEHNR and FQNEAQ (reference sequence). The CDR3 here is CASSLEQHNEQYF. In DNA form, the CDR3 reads TGTGCCAGCAGCTTAGAACAGCACAATGAGCAGTACTTC.